A selection of T cell receptor beta chains follows, all from one sample in a study of blood T cell repertoires in COVID-19. Assay used: immunoSEQ multiplex PCR; TCRdb lists only in-frame clones, some missing. The sample yields around 100,000 clones, about four fifths seen once. Input material: peripheral blood. Receptor source: a human donor in a cohort sampled during active COVID-19. Each CDR3 is given with its conserved first and last residue. D genes are given only for firm matches. Rows may omit the clone size; those that give it use once, few, many or a size class.

v_gene: TRBV14; d_gene: .; abundance: once; CDR3aa: CASSHGGSYEQYF
v_gene: TRBV9; d_gene: .; abundance: .; CDR3aa: CASSRRGGPPNYGYTF
v_gene: TRBV7-2; d_gene: TRBD1; abundance: .; CDR3aa: CASGTTGGYGGYTF
v_gene: TRBV7-2; d_gene: .; abundance: .; CDR3aa: CASMYRDESPLHF
v_gene: TRBV7-8; d_gene: TRBD1; abundance: .; CDR3aa: CASSLTRTGSFQSYGYTF
v_gene: TRBV10-3; d_gene: .; abundance: .; CDR3aa: CAITPGRGYEQYF
v_gene: TRBV4-2; d_gene: .; abundance: .; CDR3aa: CASSQGAGGTGELFF
v_gene: TRBV6-2/TRBV6-3; d_gene: .; abundance: .; CDR3aa: CASSLHRNTEAFF
v_gene: TRBV15; d_gene: TRBD2; abundance: .; CDR3aa: CATSRPSGGVDTQYF
v_gene: TRBV12-3/TRBV12-4; d_gene: .; abundance: .; CDR3aa: CASSFSWGQGTFF
v_gene: TRBV12-5; d_gene: TRBD1; abundance: .; CDR3aa: CASGFRRTGPSGNTIYF
v_gene: TRBV19; d_gene: TRBD1; abundance: .; CDR3aa: CASIPGQGHGYTF
v_gene: TRBV28; d_gene: TRBD1; abundance: once; CDR3aa: CASSSGQGSGQPQHF
v_gene: TRBV4-3; d_gene: TRBD1; abundance: .; CDR3aa: CASSQEPAGQGGEQFF
v_gene: TRBV27; d_gene: .; abundance: .; CDR3aa: CASSFRSEAFF
v_gene: TRBV2; d_gene: TRBD2; abundance: many; CDR3aa: CASSDLTSGGAADTQYF
v_gene: TRBV18; d_gene: .; abundance: .; CDR3aa: CASSPGTPFSGNTIYF
v_gene: TRBV7-8; d_gene: .; abundance: once; CDR3aa: CASSLPRRRDRLNTGELFF
v_gene: TRBV30; d_gene: .; abundance: .; CDR3aa: CAWSANTYEQYF
v_gene: TRBV2; d_gene: TRBD1; abundance: .; CDR3aa: CATSGQSKGYTF
v_gene: TRBV5-1; d_gene: TRBD2; abundance: .; CDR3aa: CASSLAGADNEQFF
v_gene: TRBV11-2; d_gene: .; abundance: .; CDR3aa: CASSLERGSGNTIYF
v_gene: TRBV4-3; d_gene: .; abundance: .; CDR3aa: CASSQELGSYGYTF
v_gene: TRBV5-8; d_gene: .; abundance: .; CDR3aa: CASSLFGGTAINSPLHF
v_gene: TRBV4-1; d_gene: TRBD1; abundance: few; CDR3aa: CASSHDQGARGYTF
v_gene: TRBV2; d_gene: TRBD2; abundance: .; CDR3aa: CASRTSGGPVGNIQYF
v_gene: TRBV12-3/TRBV12-4; d_gene: .; abundance: few; CDR3aa: CASSSDTEAFF
v_gene: TRBV7-6; d_gene: TRBD2; abundance: once; CDR3aa: CASSSGGVGANTGELFF
v_gene: TRBV5-1; d_gene: .; abundance: .; CDR3aa: CASSSGLETKGDYGYTF
v_gene: TRBV19; d_gene: .; abundance: once; CDR3aa: CASSIRVLSTDTQYF
v_gene: TRBV10-3; d_gene: TRBD1; abundance: .; CDR3aa: CAITATQGVGEKLFF
v_gene: TRBV27; d_gene: TRBD1; abundance: .; CDR3aa: CASGFWTGDTEAFF
v_gene: TRBV28; d_gene: TRBD1; abundance: .; CDR3aa: CASTWDRGLYGYTF
v_gene: TRBV29-1; d_gene: .; abundance: once; CDR3aa: CSVEVGRGAVKYNEQFF
v_gene: TRBV19; d_gene: .; abundance: few; CDR3aa: CASGDSSYNSPLHF
v_gene: TRBV12-3/TRBV12-4; d_gene: .; abundance: .; CDR3aa: CASSPRNTIYF
v_gene: TRBV3-1/TRBV3-2; d_gene: .; abundance: .; CDR3aa: CASSQPRGHTQYF
v_gene: TRBV6-2/TRBV6-3; d_gene: .; abundance: .; CDR3aa: CASTPPAGPANYGYTF
v_gene: TRBV7-3; d_gene: TRBD2; abundance: .; CDR3aa: CASSLTGVGLVNTGELFF
v_gene: TRBV7-9; d_gene: .; abundance: .; CDR3aa: CASSNPGDSPLHF
v_gene: TRBV7-9; d_gene: .; abundance: .; CDR3aa: CASSRGTDTQYF